The clone carrying this TCR beta chain came up a few times. The target antigen is unknown. The entry originates in a study of blood T cells in healthy people across ages. Study results and caveats: Both higher diversity and more naive CD4+ cells marked long-lived donors when set against aged donors. Significant beta diversity loss was already apparent by age about 42, declining roughly linearly.

A sample-barcoded 5' primer and a J-beta primer mix were used in a second PCR of roughly 7 to 11 cycles. TCRdb fed the 5' RACE reads into MiXCR, producing one record per CDR3 protein. The top ten clones hold 3% to 4.5% of a sample with hundreds of thousands of distinct CDR3 sequences, about 21% of them seen once. Caucasian, healthy and from Russia, the donors were aged between about 6 and 100. Material for sequencing was blood. The sequence was collected from a man between 70 and 80 years old in good health.

CDR3 residues: CAARSGTGETQYF. CDR3 coding DNA: TGTGCAGCGAGGAGCGGGACGGGCGAGACCCAGTACTTC. The chain links TRBV2 to TRBJ2-5; 7 positions agree with TRBD2. Germline V gene sequence: CDR1 SNHLY, CDR2 FYNNEI. There are 13 residues in the CDR3. Full variable domain (remainder filled in from reference TRBV2 and TRBJ2-5): EPEVTQTPSHQVTQMGQEVILRCVPISNHLYFYWYRQILGQKVEFLVSFYNNEISEKSEIFDDQFSVERPDGSNFTLKIRSTKLEDSAMYFCAARSGTGETQYFGPGTRLLVL.